The sequence of this TCR beta chain was determined in a study of vaccination effects on CD4 cells after COVID-19. Clones were sequenced by immunoSEQ multiplex PCR, and TCRdb holds only the in-frame ones, with some missing. The sample has tens of thousands of clones, 75% to 80% seen once. Germline CDR1 and CDR2: LGHDT and YNNKEL (reference sequence). The ends lost 1 base at V and 6 bases at J; junction bases unmatched: 9. This CDR3 has 16 amino acids. About this clone itself: Its cognate antigen is unknown.

Following culture for approximately 11 days, CD4+ T cells were isolated. This specimen was CD4+ T cells from PBMCs cultured without peptide, taken before COVID-19 vaccination. This TCR was recovered from a human donor who had a prior SARS-CoV-2 infection. V usage is TRBV3-1 (or the pseudogene TRBV3-2) and J usage is TRBJ2-7; TRBD1 agrees at 10 bases. CDR3 nucleotide sequence: TGTGCCAGCAGCCAAGGGAGGACAGGGGGGGTGTCCGAGCAGTACTTC. Translating gives CASSQGRTGGVSEQYF.